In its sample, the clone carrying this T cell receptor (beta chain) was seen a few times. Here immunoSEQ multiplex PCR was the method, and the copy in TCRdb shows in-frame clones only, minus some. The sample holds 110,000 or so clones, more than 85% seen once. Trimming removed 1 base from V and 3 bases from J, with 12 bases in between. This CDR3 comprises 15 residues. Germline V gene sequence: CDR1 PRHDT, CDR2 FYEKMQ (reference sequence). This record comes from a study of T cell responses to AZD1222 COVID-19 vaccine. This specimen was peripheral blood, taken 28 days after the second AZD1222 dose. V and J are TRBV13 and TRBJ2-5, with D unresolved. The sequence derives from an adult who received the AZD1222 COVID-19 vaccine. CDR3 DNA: TGTGCCAGCAGCTTAGTCGACGAAGCCGAAGAGACCCAGTACTTC. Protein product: CASSLVDEAEETQYF.